The 27 T cell receptor beta chains listed next were all sequenced from one sample in a study of T cell repertoires in cytomegalovirus infection. MiXCR, applied by TCRdb to the reads, yields one record per CDR3 protein. The repertoire has 110,000 to 150,000 distinct CDR3 sequences, around 30% of them found once; the top ten carry 52%. Antigens of these TCRs are unknown. This sample comprised CD8+ T cells from cultured PBMCs, obtained from culture after CMV antigen stimulation. All receptors derive from a human donor in good health (CMV status not recorded). Some clones in this sample may be carry-over from other donors' samples.

This clonotype was picked up a small number of times. This chain joins TRBV5-5 and TRBJ1-1; 9 bases match TRBD1. This CDR3 has 15 residues. The ends lost 4 bases at V and 1 base at J; junction bases unmatched: 5. The germline gives CDR1 SGHKS, CDR2 YYEKEE (reference sequence). CDR3 DNA: TGTGCCAGCAGCGCCCCGGACAGGGGGAACACTGAAGCTTTCTTT. Residues: CASSAPDRGNTEAFF.

This clonotype was seen once. This chain uses TRBV20-1 with TRBJ2-5; D is perhaps TRBD2 (6 bases). V shed 0 bases and J shed 5 bases, with 10 bases lying between them. CDR1 and CDR2 (germline): DFQATT, SNEGSKA (reference sequence). CDR3 length: 13 amino acids. The CDR3 is CSARDSGPETQYF. CDR3 nucleotides: TGCAGTGCTAGAGATAGCGGACCGGAGACCCAGTACTTC.

This clonotype occurred many times. The chain links TRBV12-3 or TRBV12-4 to TRBJ2-3; D gene uncertain. This CDR3 has 12 residues. Trimming left V 5 bases short and J 6 bases short, with 9 bases between. The CDR3 DNA reads TGTGCCAGCAGTCCCCCATGGGATACGCAGTATTTT. Its translation is CASSPPWDTQYF.

The chain employs TRBV6-5 and TRBJ2-7; D is uncertain. The V gene lost 4 bases and the J gene lost 0 bases, with 10 bases spanning the gap. The CDR3 covers 14 residues. Germline CDR1 and CDR2: MNHEY and SVGAGI. CDR3 loop: CASSLGRFSYEQYF. CDR3 sequence (DNA): TGTGCCAGCAGTTTAGGACGGTTCTCCTACGAGCAGTACTTC.

V is TRBV20-1 and J is TRBJ2-1, with D unresolved. Trimming cost V 4 bases and J 5 bases, with 15 bases left between them. The CDR3 has 14 residues. CDR1 is DFQATT and CDR2 is SNEGSKA in the germline V gene (reference sequence). This CDR3 is CSAMDGYGNNEQFF. The CDR3 bases are TGCAGTGCTATGGACGGTTATGGGAACAATGAGCAGTTCTTC.

This sequence joins TRBV7-3 and TRBJ1-1; D ambiguous. This CDR3 is built from 15 residues. Germline CDR1 and CDR2: SGHTA and FQGTGA. V was clipped by 1 base and J by 0 bases, with 9 bases between them. The CDR3 loop is CASSLNPGLNTEAFF. The CDR3 nucleotides are TGTGCCAGCAGCTTAAATCCAGGTTTGAACACTGAAGCTTTCTTT.

V usage is TRBV7-3 and J usage is TRBJ2-1, with a weak D call TRBD2 (5 bases). V lost 8 bases, J lost 4 bases, and 12 bases lay in between. The CDR3 runs to 13 residues. Looked up from germline, CDR1 is SGHTA and CDR2 is FQGTGA. The DNA of the CDR3 is TGTGCCAGCGCGCGGGCCAGTTACAATGAGCAGTTCTTC. Protein product: CASARASYNEQFF.

The rearrangement joins TRBV24-1 to TRBJ2-1; D might be TRBD2 (7 bases). The CDR3 contains 15 residues. The germline gives CDR1 KGHDR, CDR2 SFDVKD. V was shortened by 3 bases and J by 4 bases, with 12 bases between the two germline ends. The CDR3: CATSDRAGAYNEQFF. DNA for the CDR3: TGTGCCACCAGTGATAGGGCGGGGGCATACAATGAGCAGTTCTTC.

This clonotype came up a few times. This chain uses TRBV12-3 or TRBV12-4 with TRBJ1-5; D is uncertain. This CDR3 has 14 amino acids. Trimming pared 3 bases from V and 5 bases from J, leaving 11 bases between. In DNA, the CDR3 is TGTGCCAGCAGTTTTGTGGCAGGAGATCAGCCCCAGCATTTT. As protein: CASSFVAGDQPQHF.

This clonotype was observed a handful of times. The chain carries TRBV7-2 and TRBJ2-7; D is unclear. Germline values: CDR1 SGHTA, CDR2 FQGNSA. Trimming left V 5 bases short and J 0 bases short, with 17 bases between. This CDR3 is built from 16 residues. The CDR3 here is CASSPFLSSPSYEQYF. For the CDR3, the DNA is TGTGCCAGCAGCCCATTTCTATCGAGTCCCTCCTACGAGCAGTACTTC.

V and J are TRBV7-6 and TRBJ1-4; TRBD1 aligns across 7 bases. The CDR3 is 16 residues long. Trimming at V came to 1 base and at J to 8 bases, leaving 10 bases not matched to a gene. CDR1 is SGHVS, CDR2 FNYEAQ, per germline. The CDR3 loop reads CASSLDPTGLGEKLFF. In DNA, the CDR3 is TGTGCCAGCAGCTTAGACCCGACAGGGTTGGGCGAAAAACTGTTTTTT.

The chain combines TRBV18 with TRBJ2-1, with unresolved D. CDR1 KGHSH and CDR2 LQKENI come from the germline V gene. The germline V and J ends were trimmed by 2 bases and 2 bases, with 4 bases remaining between them. The CDR3 consists of 13 residues. CDR3 bases: TGTGCCAGCTCACCAACGCCCTACAATGAGCAGTTCTTC. Amino acids: CASSPTPYNEQFF.

This chain uses TRBV7-6 with TRBJ2-2; TRBD2 agrees at 7 bases. CDR1 is SGHVS, CDR2 FNYEAQ, per germline. The CDR3 totals 15 residues. Unmatched junction bases numbered 5, after V lost 4 bases and J lost 3 bases. The CDR3 DNA is TGTGCCAGCAGCTACAGCGGGGACTACACCGGGGAGCTGTTTTTT. Protein product: CASSYSGDYTGELFF.

The chain uses TRBV29-1 and TRBJ1-2; no firm D call. Germline V gives CDR1 SQVTM, CDR2 ANQGSEA. Trimming removed 6 bases from V and 8 bases from J, with 19 bases in between. The CDR3 length is 13 residues. CDR3 nucleotide sequence: TGCAGCGTAGGAGGAAGCAGCCTAGGGGGCTACACCTTC. This codes for CSVGGSSLGGYTF.

Many counts were recorded for this clonotype. This rearrangement joins TRBV6-1 to TRBJ1-2, with a possible D match to TRBD1 (6 bases). Germline CDR1 MNHNS, CDR2 SASEGT. V was cut by 6 bases and J by 3 bases, with 11 bases left in between. This CDR3 has 13 residues. CDR3 region: CASRTGTYYGYTF. The CDR3 DNA reads TGTGCCAGCAGAACCGGGACATACTATGGCTACACCTTC.

This clonotype was recorded only once. This chain links TRBV6-2 or TRBV6-3 with TRBJ2-1; 12 bases agree with TRBD2. Trimming took 0 bases from V and 7 from J; bases not matched to a gene: 10. CDR3 length: 18 residues. Germline CDR1 and CDR2: MNHEY and SVGEGT. The CDR3 region is CASSYSRLAGEEWNEQFF. The DNA of the CDR3 is TGTGCCAGCAGTTACTCTAGACTAGCGGGGGAGGAGTGGAATGAGCAGTTCTTC.

This clonotype was seen a handful of times. This chain connects TRBV7-6 to TRBJ1-3, with D hard to call. Trimming removed 6 bases at V and 4 bases at J, with 13 bases between. Germline lookup yields CDR1 SGHVS and CDR2 FNYEAQ. CDR3 size: 14 residues. The CDR3 bases are TGTGCCAGCAGGTTCCCTCCGGGAGGAAACACCATATATTTT. The encoded protein is CASRFPPGGNTIYF. Complete variable domain (other parts from reference TRBV7-6 and TRBJ1-3): GAGVSQSPRYKVTKRGQDVALRCDPISGHVSLYWYRQALGQGPEFLTYFNYEAQQDKSGLPNDRFSAERPEGSISTLTIQRTEQRDSAMYRCASRFPPGGNTIYFGEGSWLTVV.

The table lists this clonotype with many counts. The V gene is TRBV7-6, the J gene TRBJ2-3, with D unresolved. CDR1 and CDR2 from the germline V gene are SGHVS and FNYEAQ. CDR3 length: 13 amino acids. V lost 1 base to trimming and J lost 3 bases, with 5 bases between them. The CDR3 DNA sequence: TGTGCCAGCAGCTTAGATGTAACAGATACGCAGTATTTT. Translation: CASSLDVTDTQYF.

The V call is TRBV19, the J call TRBJ2-1; D unclear. The V and J ends lost 6 bases and 7 bases respectively, with 13 bases between them. The CDR3 is made up of 13 amino acids. Germline V CDR1 and CDR2: LNHDA, SQIVND (reference sequence). CDR3 loop: CASSERASNEQFF. The CDR3 DNA is TGTGCCAGTAGCGAAAGGGCTAGTAATGAGCAGTTCTTC.

At least ten counts were recorded for this clonotype. At one end, the junction sequence differs from germline, possibly due to a read error. CDR3 protein: CASSPSPGRFDF. The CDR3 coding sequence is TGTGCCAGCAGCCCCTCACCGGGCCGGTTCGACTTT. This sequence joins TRBV7-9 and TRBJ1-3; no firm D call. Germline loops: CDR1 SEHNR, CDR2 FQNEAQ (reference sequence). The CDR3 is 12 amino acids.

This clonotype was counted a few times. The rearrangement links TRBV7-2 to TRBJ2-7; 7 bases fit TRBD1. Trimming cost V 1 base and J 0 bases; bases outside gene matches: 6. Germline-derived CDR1 and CDR2 are SGHTA and FQGNSA. The CDR3 covers 16 residues. This CDR3 reads CASSLVPGGPSYEQYF. Written as DNA, the CDR3 is TGTGCCAGCAGCTTAGTCCCAGGGGGTCCCTCCTACGAGCAGTACTTC.

V gene TRBV19 combines with J gene TRBJ2-1, with D perhaps matching TRBD1 (5 bases). The CDR3 is 15 residues long. Germline loops: CDR1 LNHDA, CDR2 SQIVND (reference sequence). V was cut by 4 bases and J by 0 bases, with 10 bases left in between. The CDR3, as DNA: TGTGCCAGTAGTAAGGACATGAGCTCCTACAATGAGCAGTTCTTC. Protein sequence: CASSKDMSSYNEQFF.

This clonotype was counted a few times. The J gene is TRBJ2-3, the V gene TRBV7-9, with TRBD1 identical over 8 bases. The length of the CDR3 is 16 residues. Germline CDR1 is SEHNR and CDR2 is FQNEAQ (reference sequence). Trimming at V came to 5 bases and at J to 2 bases, leaving 9 bases not matched to a gene. This chain's CDR3 is CASSPPGTGLTDTQYF. As DNA, the CDR3 is TGTGCCAGCAGCCCGCCCGGGACAGGCCTCACAGATACGCAGTATTTT. Drawing the rest from reference TRBV7-9 and TRBJ2-3, the complete variable domain is DTGVSQNPRHKITKRGQNVTFRCDPISEHNRLYWYRQTLGQGPEFLTYFQNEAQLEKSRLLSDRFSAERPKGSFSTLEIQRTEQGDSAMYLCASSPPGTGLTDTQYFGPGTRLTVL.

This clonotype was seen a few times. The V and J genes are TRBV11-2 and TRBJ2-1; D is uncertain. The V end was cut by 3 bases, the J end by 4 bases, with 13 bases between. In germline, CDR1 is SGHAT, CDR2 FQNNGV. The CDR3 sequence is 15 residues long. CDR3 coding DNA: TGTGCCAGCAGCTTCAGGAGTGGGGAATACAATGAGCAGTTCTTC. Its translation is CASSFRSGEYNEQFF.

The chain combines TRBV2 with TRBJ2-1; 12 positions agree with TRBD2. CDR3 size: 15 residues. Germline V gene sequence: CDR1 SNHLY, CDR2 FYNNEI. V lost 4 bases and J lost 4; bases outside the gene matches: 2. Here the CDR3 reads CASSGTSGIYNEQFF. The CDR3 DNA reads TGTGCCAGCAGTGGGACTAGCGGGATTTACAATGAGCAGTTCTTC.

This clonotype was seen more than once but under ten times. The chain uses TRBV27 and TRBJ2-7, with 10 bases aligning to TRBD2. J lost 4 bases, V lost 3 bases, and 6 bases had no gene match. Germline V CDR1 and CDR2: MNHEY, SMNVEV (reference sequence). CDR3 length: 15 amino acids. CDR3 amino acids: CASSLTSGLSYEQYF. CDR3 bases: TGTGCCAGCAGTTTGACTAGCGGGCTCTCGTACGAGCAGTACTTC.

This clonotype was counted between two and nine times. The chain links TRBV7-8 to TRBJ2-1, with a weak D call TRBD1 (5 bases). This CDR3 spans 12 amino acids. Between the trimmed V and J ends, which lost 4 bases and 6 bases, there was a span of 7 bases. The V gene's germline CDR1 is SGHVS and CDR2 FQNEAQ. CDR3 sequence reads: CASSSDSNEQFF. The CDR3 region has the DNA TGTGCCAGCAGCTCAGACAGCAATGAGCAGTTCTTC.